This T cell receptor beta chain originates from a study of blood T cell repertoires in COVID-19. Assay: immunoSEQ multiplex PCR; the TCRdb copy retains only in-frame clones and omits some. The sample contains about 280,000 clones, around 85% of which appear only once. Looked up from germline, CDR1 is MGHRA and CDR2 is YSYEKL. The CDR3 is made up of 13 amino acids. V lost 0 bases, J lost 5 bases, and 7 bases lay in between. The material sequenced was PBMCs or T cells enriched from blood (not recorded which). This sequence originates from a woman between 45 and 65 years old who had recovered from COVID-19. The chain combines TRBV4-1 with TRBJ2-5; D uncertain. The DNA of the CDR3 is TGCGCCAGCAGCCAAGAAGCCTCGGAGACCCAGTACTTC. Translating gives CASSQEASETQYF.